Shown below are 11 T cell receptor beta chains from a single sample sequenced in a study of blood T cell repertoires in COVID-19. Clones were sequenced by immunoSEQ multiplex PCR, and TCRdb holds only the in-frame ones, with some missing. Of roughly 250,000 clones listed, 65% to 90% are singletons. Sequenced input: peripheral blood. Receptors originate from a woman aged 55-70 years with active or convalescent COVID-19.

The CDR3 region is CASRSGDSEKLFF. The DNA for the CDR3 is TGTGCCAGCAGGTCAGGGGATTCTGAAAAACTGTTTTTT. V usage is TRBV12-3 or TRBV12-4 and J usage is TRBJ1-4; possibly TRBD1 for D (6 bases). The V end lost 6 bases, the J end lost 7 bases, and 12 bases lay between the germline ends. The CDR3 totals 13 residues.

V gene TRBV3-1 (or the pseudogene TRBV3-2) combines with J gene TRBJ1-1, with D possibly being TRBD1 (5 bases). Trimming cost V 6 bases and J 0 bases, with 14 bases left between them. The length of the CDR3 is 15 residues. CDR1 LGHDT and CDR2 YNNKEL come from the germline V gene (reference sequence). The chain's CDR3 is CASRPLQAMNTEAFF. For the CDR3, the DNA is TGTGCCAGCAGGCCACTACAGGCGATGAACACTGAAGCTTTCTTT.

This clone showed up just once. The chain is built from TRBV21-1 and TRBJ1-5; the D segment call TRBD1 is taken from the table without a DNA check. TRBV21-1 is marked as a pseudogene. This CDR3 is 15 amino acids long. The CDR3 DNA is TGTGCCAGCAGGGGACAGGGGGTTCACAATCAGCCCCAGCATTTT. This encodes CASRGQGVHNQPQHF.

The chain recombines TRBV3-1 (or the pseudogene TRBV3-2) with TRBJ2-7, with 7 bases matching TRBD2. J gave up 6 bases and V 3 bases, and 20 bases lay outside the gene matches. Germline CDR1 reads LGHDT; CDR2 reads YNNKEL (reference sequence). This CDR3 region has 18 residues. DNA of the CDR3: TGTGCCAGCAGCCACGCCTTCTCCGGGACTAACTACGGAAGCGAGCAGTACTTC. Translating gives CASSHAFSGTNYGSEQYF.

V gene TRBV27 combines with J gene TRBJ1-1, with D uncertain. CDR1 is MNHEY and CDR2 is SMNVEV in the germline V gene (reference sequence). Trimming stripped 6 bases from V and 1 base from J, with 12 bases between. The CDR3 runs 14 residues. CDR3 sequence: CASRLDQSNTEAFF. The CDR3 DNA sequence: TGTGCCAGCAGGCTAGACCAATCGAACACTGAAGCTTTCTTT.

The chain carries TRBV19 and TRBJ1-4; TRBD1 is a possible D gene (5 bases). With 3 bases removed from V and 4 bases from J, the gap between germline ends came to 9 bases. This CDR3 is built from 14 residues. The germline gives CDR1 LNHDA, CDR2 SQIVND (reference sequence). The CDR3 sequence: CASSIPRVNEKLFF. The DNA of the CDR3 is TGTGCCAGTAGTATCCCCAGGGTTAATGAAAAACTGTTTTTT.

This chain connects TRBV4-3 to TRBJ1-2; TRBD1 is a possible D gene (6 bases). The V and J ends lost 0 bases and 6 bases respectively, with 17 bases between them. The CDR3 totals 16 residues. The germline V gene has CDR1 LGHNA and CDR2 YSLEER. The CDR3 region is CASSQELTGWIHGYTF. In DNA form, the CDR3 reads TGCGCCAGCAGCCAAGAACTCACAGGGTGGATTCATGGCTACACCTTC.

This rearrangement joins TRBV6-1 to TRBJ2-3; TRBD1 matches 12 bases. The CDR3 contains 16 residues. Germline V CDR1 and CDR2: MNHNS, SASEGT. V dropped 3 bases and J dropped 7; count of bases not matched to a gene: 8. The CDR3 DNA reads TGTGCCAGCAGTGATGGGACAGGGGGCCCCGTTTATACGCAGTATTTT. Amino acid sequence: CASSDGTGGPVYTQYF.

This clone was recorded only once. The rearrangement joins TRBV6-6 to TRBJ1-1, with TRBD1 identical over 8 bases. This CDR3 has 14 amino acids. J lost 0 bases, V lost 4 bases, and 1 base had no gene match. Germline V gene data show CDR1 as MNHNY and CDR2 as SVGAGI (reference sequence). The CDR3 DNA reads TGTGCCAGCAGTTGGGGACAGGTGAACACTGAAGCTTTCTTT. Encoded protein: CASSWGQVNTEAFF.

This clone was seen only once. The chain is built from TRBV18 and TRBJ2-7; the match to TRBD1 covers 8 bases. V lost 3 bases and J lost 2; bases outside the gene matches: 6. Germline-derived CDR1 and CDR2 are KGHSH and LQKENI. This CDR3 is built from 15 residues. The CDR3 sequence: CASSPRQGATYEQYF. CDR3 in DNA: TGTGCCAGCTCACCGCGGCAGGGGGCTACCTACGAGCAGTACTTC.

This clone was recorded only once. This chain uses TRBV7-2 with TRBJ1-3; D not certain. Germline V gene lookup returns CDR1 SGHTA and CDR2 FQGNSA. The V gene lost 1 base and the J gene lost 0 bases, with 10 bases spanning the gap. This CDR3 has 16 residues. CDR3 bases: TGTGCCAGCAGCTTAGGCGGTATAAGCTCTGGAAACACCATATATTTT. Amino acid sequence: CASSLGGISSGNTIYF.